This T cell receptor beta chain is drawn from a study of blood T cell repertoires in COVID-19. Study-wide context: Samples taken during acute and convalescent COVID-19 were collected in the United States, Italy and Spain.

Measured with immunoSEQ multiplex PCR; TCRdb has only the in-frame clones, and not every one. The sample carries about 33,000 clones, roughly 85% recorded once. Sequences were obtained from peripheral blood. This clonotype was obtained from a man older than 75 with active COVID-19.

The CDR3 loop is CASSPSRQGGTEAFF. CDR3 in DNA: TGTGCCAGCTCACCATCTCGACAGGGGGGGACTGAAGCTTTCTTT. The V call is TRBV18, the J call TRBJ1-1; the match to TRBD1 covers 9 bases. Germline V gene sequence: CDR1 KGHSH, CDR2 LQKENI. Trimming cost V 2 bases and J 5 bases; bases outside gene matches: 6. The CDR3 has 15 amino acids. Full variable domain (rest looked up from reference TRBV18 and TRBJ1-1): NAGVMQNPRHLVRRRGQEARLRCSPMKGHSHVYWYRQLPEEGLKFMVYLQKENIIDESGMPKERFSAEFPKEGPSILRIQQVVRGDSAAYFCASSPSRQGGTEAFFGQGTRLTVV.